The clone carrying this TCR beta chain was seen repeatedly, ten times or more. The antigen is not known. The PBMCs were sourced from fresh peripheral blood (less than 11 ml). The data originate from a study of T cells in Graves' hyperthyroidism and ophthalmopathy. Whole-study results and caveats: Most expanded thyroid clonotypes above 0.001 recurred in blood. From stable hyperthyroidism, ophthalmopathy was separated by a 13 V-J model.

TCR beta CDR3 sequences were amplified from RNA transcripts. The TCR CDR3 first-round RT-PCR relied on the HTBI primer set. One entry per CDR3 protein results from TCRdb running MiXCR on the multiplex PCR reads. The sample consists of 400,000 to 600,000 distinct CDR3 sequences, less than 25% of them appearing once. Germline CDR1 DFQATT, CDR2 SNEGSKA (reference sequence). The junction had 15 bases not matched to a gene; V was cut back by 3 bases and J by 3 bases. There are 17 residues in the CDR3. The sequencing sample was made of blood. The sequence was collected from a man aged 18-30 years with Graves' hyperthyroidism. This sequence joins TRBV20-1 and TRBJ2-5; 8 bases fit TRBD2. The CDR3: CSASSGGIGASEETQYF. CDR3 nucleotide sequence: TGCAGTGCTAGTTCGGGGGGGATCGGGGCGTCCGAAGAGACCCAGTACTTC.